The 22 T cell receptor beta chains in this list originate from one sample, sequenced in a study of control samples from healthy donors and cancer patients. The protocol was immunoSEQ multiplex PCR, while the TCRdb copy is restricted to in-frame clones and leaves out a portion. This sample has under 200,000 clones, with about 94% found just once. The sequencing input was blood. Receptors originate from a woman aged 25 to 39 in good health.

V and J are TRBV30 and TRBJ1-3, with unresolved D. Trimming stripped 4 bases from V and 0 bases from J, with 13 bases between. The CDR3 is 15 residues long. Germline CDR1 GTSNPN, CDR2 SVGIG (reference sequence). The CDR3 region is CAWMRGASSGNTIYF. The CDR3 DNA is TGTGCCTGGATGCGTGGTGCCAGCTCTGGAAACACCATATATTTT.

The V gene is TRBV2, the J gene TRBJ2-5; D uncertain. The length of the CDR3 is 14 residues. Trimming removed 2 bases from V and 5 bases from J, with 12 bases in between. Germline CDR1 is SNHLY and CDR2 is FYNNEI. The CDR3 sequence: CASSERFARETQYF. CDR3 coding DNA: TGTGCCAGCAGTGAAAGGTTCGCTAGGGAGACCCAGTACTTC.

The chain carries TRBV7-8 and TRBJ2-1; 8 bases are shared with TRBD1. Germline loops: CDR1 SGHVS, CDR2 FQNEAQ. The length of the CDR3 is 15 residues. V dropped 1 base and J dropped 4; count of bases not matched to a gene: 3. The CDR3 reads CASSLVDRVYNEQFF. As DNA, the CDR3 is TGTGCCAGCAGCTTAGTGGACAGGGTTTACAATGAGCAGTTCTTC. The entire variable domain, with the rest obtained from reference TRBV7-8 and TRBJ2-1, is as follows: GAGVSQSPRYKVAKRGQDVALRCDPISGHVSLFWYQQALGQGPEFLTYFQNEAQLDKSGLPSDRFFAERPEGSVSTLKIQRTQQEDSAVYLCASSLVDRVYNEQFFGPGTRLTVL.

The chain joins TRBV5-6 to TRBJ1-5, with D uncertain. The CDR3 is made up of 12 amino acids. Between the trimmed V and J ends, which lost 2 bases and 11 bases, there was a span of 11 bases. Looked up from germline, CDR1 is SGHDT and CDR2 is YYEEEE. CDR3 sequence reads: CASSFWTGTQHF. The CDR3 DNA reads TGTGCCAGCAGCTTTTGGACGGGAACCCAGCATTTT.

This chain links TRBV5-1 with TRBJ2-7; the match to TRBD2 covers 7 bases. Germline CDR1 reads SGHRS; CDR2 reads YFSETQ. V was pared by 0 bases and J by 2 bases, with 5 bases of the junction left unmatched. This CDR3 region has 15 residues. CDR3 sequence (DNA): TGCGCCAGCAGCTTGGCCGGGGGGTTCCCCTACGAGCAGTACTTC. Protein product: CASSLAGGFPYEQYF.

The chain joins TRBV30 to TRBJ1-6; D is uncertain. V lost 1 base and J lost 7, with 14 bases in between. Germline CDR1 and CDR2: GTSNPN and SVGIG (reference sequence). The CDR3 extends over 15 amino acids. CDR3 DNA sequence: TGTGCCTGGAGTGCAGCCCTAAGTCGGAATTCACCCCTCCACTTT. Translated: CAWSAALSRNSPLHF.

The gene calls are TRBV6-5 and TRBJ1-4; no firm D call. CDR1 is MNHEY and CDR2 is SVGAGI in the germline V gene. The CDR3 sequence is 13 residues long. Trimming removed 8 bases from V and 2 bases from J, with 9 bases in between. The chain's CDR3 is CASSRWTNEKLFF. In DNA form, the CDR3 reads TGTGCCAGCTCGCGGTGGACTAATGAAAAACTGTTTTTT.

J is TRBJ2-1 and V is TRBV6-2 or TRBV6-3; perhaps TRBD2 as D (5 bases). This CDR3 has 16 amino acids. Germline V gene sequence: CDR1 MNHEY, CDR2 SVGEGT. V gave up 5 bases and J gave up 0 bases, with 14 bases separating them. Here the CDR3 DNA reads TGTGCCAGCAGTAAACTGCCGGGAATCTCCTACAATGAGCAGTTCTTC. Amino acid sequence: CASSKLPGISYNEQFF.

Only a few counts were recorded for this clone. V gene TRBV14 combines with J gene TRBJ1-2, with no clear D. CDR3 length equals 15 residues. Trimming took 4 bases from V and 4 from J, leaving 16 bases between them. Germline-derived CDR1 and CDR2 are SGHDN and FVKESK. CDR3 in DNA: TGTGCCAGCAGCCCCGCTTTGGGAGCGGGCTATGGCTACACCTTC. Protein product: CASSPALGAGYGYTF.

The sample holds one count of this clone. V and J are TRBV6-2 or TRBV6-3 and TRBJ2-3; the D gene could be TRBD1 or TRBD2 (6 bases each). Germline CDR1 is MNHEY and CDR2 is SVGEGT. Trimming removed 5 bases at V and 1 base at J, with 16 bases between. The length of the CDR3 is 16 residues. The CDR3 protein is CASSPGGGLGTDTQYF. As DNA, the CDR3 is TGTGCCAGCAGTCCCGGTGGGGGGCTAGGCACAGATACGCAGTATTTT.

The rearrangement links TRBV28 to TRBJ1-2, with a weak D call TRBD1 (5 bases). The germline gives CDR1 MDHEN, CDR2 SYDVKM. With 8 bases removed from V and 4 bases from J, the gap between germline ends came to 14 bases. The CDR3 spans 13 residues. The CDR3 protein is CASDTGRIYGYTF. The CDR3 coding sequence is TGTGCCAGCGACACGGGACGGATCTATGGCTACACCTTC.

The chain employs TRBV6-6 and TRBJ2-2; a weak D match, TRBD2 (5 bases). CDR1 MNHNY and CDR2 SVGAGI come from the germline V gene (reference sequence). This CDR3 region has 14 residues. The V and J ends lost 0 bases and 5 bases respectively, with 7 bases between them. CDR3 loop: CASSYSGETGELFF. The CDR3, as DNA: TGTGCCAGCAGTTACTCTGGGGAGACCGGGGAGCTGTTTTTT.

V is TRBV12-3 or TRBV12-4 and J is TRBJ1-1, with 9 bases lining up with TRBD1. The junction had 8 bases not matched to a gene; V was cut back by 4 bases and J by 11 bases. CDR3 length: 13 amino acids. The CDR3 loop is CASSSRDRAGAFF. The CDR3 bases are TGTGCCAGCAGTTCCCGGGACAGGGCTGGCGCTTTCTTT.

The gene calls are TRBV11-2 and TRBJ1-1; D ambiguous. The CDR3 runs to 14 residues. Trimming took 2 bases from V and 0 from J, leaving 7 bases between them. CDR1 SGHAT and CDR2 FQNNGV come from the germline V gene. The CDR3 loop reads CASSLPGVNTEAFF. For the CDR3, the DNA is TGTGCCAGCAGCTTACCGGGAGTGAACACTGAAGCTTTCTTT.

The chain has TRBV19 and TRBJ1-1; 8 positions match TRBD1. Germline CDR1 LNHDA, CDR2 SQIVND (reference sequence). CDR3 length: 14 amino acids. With 9 bases clipped from V and 1 base from J, the junction kept 7 bases outside the gene matches. The DNA of the CDR3 is TGTGCCAGCCTTGGACAGGGCGGGAACACTGAAGCTTTCTTT. This translates into CASLGQGGNTEAFF.

CDR3 in DNA: TGTGCCAGCAGCGCCCGGGACAGGTCTAACACCGGGGAGCTGTTTTTT. Translating gives CASSARDRSNTGELFF. This chain links TRBV9 with TRBJ2-2; 8 bases map to TRBD1. CDR1 is SGDLS, CDR2 YYNGEE, per germline. Trimming at V came to 3 bases and at J to 2 bases, leaving 6 bases not matched to a gene. The CDR3 runs 16 residues. Variable domain in full (rest from reference TRBV9 and TRBJ2-2): DSGVTQTPKHLITATGQRVTLRCSPRSGDLSVYWYQQSLDQGLQFLIQYYNGEERAKGNILERFSAQQFPDLHSELNLSSLELGDSALYFCASSARDRSNTGELFFGEGSRLTVL.

The chain recombines TRBV7-9 with TRBJ1-3; D not certain. V gave up 1 base and J gave up 0 bases, with 7 bases separating them. Germline loops: CDR1 SEHNR, CDR2 FQNEAQ (reference sequence). The CDR3 extends over 15 amino acids. The CDR3 DNA is TGTGCCAGCAGCTTAGAAGGCTTCTCTGGAAACACCATATATTTT. This gives the protein CASSLEGFSGNTIYF.

The gene calls are TRBV3-1 (or the pseudogene TRBV3-2) and TRBJ2-1; 10 nucleotides align to TRBD2. Germline CDR1 reads LGHDT; CDR2 reads YNNKEL (reference sequence). With 4 bases clipped from V and 2 bases from J, the junction kept 2 bases outside the gene matches. The CDR3 runs 15 residues. The CDR3 is CASSPGLAAYNEQFF. The CDR3 DNA follows: TGTGCCAGCAGCCCCGGACTAGCGGCCTACAATGAGCAGTTCTTC.

The chain is built from TRBV9 and TRBJ2-7; TRBD2 matches at 9 bases. The V gene end was trimmed by 4 bases and the J gene end by 3 bases; junction bases not matched to a gene: 5. Germline assignment: CDR1 SGDLS and CDR2 YYNGEE. This CDR3 has 14 residues. The CDR3 DNA follows: TGTGCCAGCAGCATCGGGACTAGCTACTACGAGCAGTACTTC. Its translation: CASSIGTSYYEQYF.

J is TRBJ1-3 and V is TRBV10-3; D possibly corresponds to TRBD1 (6 bases). The germline V and J ends were trimmed by 11 bases and 4 bases, with 18 bases remaining between them. The germline V gene has CDR1 ENHRY and CDR2 SYGVKD. The CDR3 extends over 14 amino acids. CDR3: CAHRGGGQGNTIYF. Here the CDR3 DNA reads TGTGCCCACCGGGGGGGCGGTCAAGGAAACACCATATATTTT.

V is TRBV5-1 and J is TRBJ2-7, with D tentatively TRBD2 (6 bases). The V gene lost 0 bases and the J gene lost 0 bases, with 22 bases spanning the gap. The CDR3 length is 19 residues. The V gene's germline CDR1 is SGHRS and CDR2 YFSETQ. CDR3 sequence (DNA): TGCGCCAGCAGCTTGGCGCCCTTTTATAGCGGAGGGTTCTCCTACGAGCAGTACTTC. Its protein product is CASSLAPFYSGGFSYEQYF. Drawing the rest from reference TRBV5-1 and TRBJ2-7, the complete variable domain is KAGVTQTPRYLIKTRGQQVTLSCSPISGHRSVSWYQQTPGQGLQFLFEYFSETQRNKGNFPGRFSGRQFSNSRSEMNVSTLELGDSALYLCASSLAPFYSGGFSYEQYFGPGTRLTVT.

V and J are TRBV28 and TRBJ2-1, with D unresolved. Germline V gives CDR1 MDHEN, CDR2 SYDVKM. The CDR3 is 15 residues long. V shed 5 bases and J shed 0 bases, with 11 bases lying between them. Here the CDR3 DNA reads TGTGCCAGCAGTCCCGATCCAAGCTCCTACAATGAGCAGTTCTTC. Protein product: CASSPDPSSYNEQFF.